Following are 22 T cell receptor beta chains from one sample sequenced in a study of cytomegalovirus exposure and HLA in healthy donors. The PCR contained 60 Vbeta and 13 Jbeta primers. Assay used: immunoSEQ multiplex PCR; TCRdb lists only in-frame clones, some missing. The sample holds 150,000 or so clones, approximately 73% seen once. The sample was PBMCs. The source of these receptors is a man aged 30 to 45 in good health and CMV-seropositive.

V and J are TRBV30 and TRBJ2-7, with 9 bases matching TRBD1. The CDR3 consists of 15 residues. V was clipped by 4 bases and J by 4 bases; unmatched bases: 11. Germline CDR1 and CDR2: GTSNPN and SVGIG (reference sequence). The CDR3 reads CAWNPPGTGKYEQYF. CDR3 coding DNA: TGTGCCTGGAATCCCCCCGGGACAGGGAAATACGAGCAGTACTTC.

This clone has just one count. This chain links TRBV4-1 with TRBJ2-7; 7 bases agree with TRBD2. The germline V gene encodes CDR1 MGHRA and CDR2 YSYEKL. V shed 1 base, J shed 4 bases, and the junction held 7 bases outside the gene matches. The CDR3 totals 15 residues. This CDR3 is CASSQGTSADYEQYF. The DNA for the CDR3 is TGCGCCAGCAGCCAAGGAACTAGCGCCGATTACGAGCAGTACTTC.

The rearrangement links TRBV5-1 to TRBJ2-2; TRBD1 matches 9 bases. CDR3 length: 15 amino acids. J was trimmed by 5 bases and V by 3 bases; bases with no gene match: 5. CDR1 and CDR2 (germline): SGHRS, YFSETQ. The CDR3 bases are TGCGCCAGCAGCTCCGGACAGGGGACGACCGGGGAGCTGTTTTTT. This translates into CASSSGQGTTGELFF.

This clone was seen only a few times. The chain carries TRBV10-3 and TRBJ2-1; 13 nucleotides match TRBD2. CDR1 and CDR2 from the germline V gene are ENHRY and SYGVKD. This CDR3 has 16 amino acids. Trimming cost V 10 bases and J 10 bases; bases outside gene matches: 16. The CDR3 is CATIRRTSGSRGEQFF. The CDR3 nucleotides are TGTGCCACCATACGTCGGACTAGCGGGAGCCGAGGGGAGCAGTTCTTC.

The J gene is TRBJ2-5, the V gene TRBV7-3, with 9 bases that match TRBD1. This CDR3 region has 14 residues. V shed 3 bases, J shed 5 bases, and the junction held 4 bases outside the gene matches. Germline CDR1 is SGHTA and CDR2 is FQGTGA. The CDR3 here is CASSLTGGRETQYF. Written as DNA, the CDR3 is TGTGCCAGCAGCTTGACAGGGGGGCGCGAGACCCAGTACTTC.

The CDR3 DNA follows: TGTGCCAGTATCCTACGACAGGGATTACTCGGCACTGAAGCTTTCTTT. This translates into CASILRQGLLGTEAFF. This chain connects TRBV19 to TRBJ1-1; TRBD1 matches 7 bases. Germline CDR1 LNHDA, CDR2 SQIVND (reference sequence). The V segment lost 7 bases and the J segment 4 bases; nucleotides outside the gene matches: 15. This CDR3 comprises 16 residues.

The chain combines TRBV4-1 with TRBJ2-7; 11 bases are a match to TRBD2. Germline CDR1 MGHRA, CDR2 YSYEKL. The CDR3 extends over 16 amino acids. J was trimmed by 1 base and V by 2 bases; bases with no gene match: 4. The CDR3 nucleotides are TGCGCCAGCAGCCAACTAGCGGGAGGAAGTTCCTACGAGCAGTACTTC. It codes for CASSQLAGGSSYEQYF.

This chain connects TRBV7-2 to TRBJ2-2; TRBD1 aligns across 8 bases. V was clipped by 2 bases and J by 4 bases; unmatched bases: 6. Germline CDR1 and CDR2: SGHTA and FQGNSA. The CDR3 length is 16 residues. CDR3 in amino acids: CASSLSMDRATGELFF. The CDR3 region has the DNA TGTGCCAGCAGCTTATCGATGGACAGGGCCACCGGGGAGCTGTTTTTT. Together with reference TRBV7-2 and TRBJ2-2, the CDR3 gives the full variable domain: GAGVSQSPSNKVTEKGKDVELRCDPISGHTALYWYRQSLGQGLEFLIYFQGNSAPDKSGLPSDRFSAERTGGSVSTLTIQRTQQEDSAVYLCASSLSMDRATGELFFGEGSRLTVL.

The V gene is TRBV4-1, the J gene TRBJ2-1; 8 nucleotides line up with TRBD2. CDR1 and CDR2 (germline): MGHRA, YSYEKL. V dropped 4 bases and J dropped 9; count of bases not matched to a gene: 5. CDR3 size: 13 residues. The CDR3 here is CASSPTSVSEQFF. The CDR3 DNA follows: TGCGCCAGCAGCCCGACTAGCGTTAGTGAGCAGTTCTTC.

This clone was recorded once. The chain links TRBV7-2 to TRBJ1-2; 7 nucleotides align to TRBD1. Germline V gene data show CDR1 as SGHTA and CDR2 as FQGNSA. There are 14 residues in the CDR3. After removal of 5 bases from V and 4 bases from J, the junction contained 7 bases not matched to a gene. This chain's CDR3 is CASSHIQGSYGYTF. In DNA form, the CDR3 reads TGTGCCAGCAGCCATATACAGGGGAGCTATGGCTACACCTTC.

J is TRBJ1-2 and V is TRBV15; 11 positions match TRBD1. The germline V gene encodes CDR1 LNHNV and CDR2 YYDKDF (reference sequence). V shed 4 bases and J 1 base; nucleotides not matched to a gene: 5. This CDR3 contains 16 residues. The CDR3: CATSTEGTGGNYGYTF. CDR3 coding DNA: TGTGCCACCAGCACAGAAGGGACAGGGGGTAACTATGGCTACACCTTC.

The genes are TRBV6-5 and TRBJ1-2; perhaps TRBD1 as D (5 bases). The CDR3 loop spans 14 amino acids. In germline, CDR1 is MNHEY, CDR2 SVGAGI. Trimming removed 2 bases at V and 2 bases at J, with 9 bases between. In nucleotides, the CDR3 is TGTGCCAGCAGTTACACCCAGGGAAACTATGGCTACACCTTC. Amino acids: CASSYTQGNYGYTF.

The chain employs TRBV5-1 and TRBJ2-3; TRBD2 agrees at 10 bases. This CDR3 region has 16 residues. Losses at the gene ends were 0 bases for V and 3 bases for J; bases not matched to a gene: 4. Germline CDR1 reads SGHRS; CDR2 reads YFSETQ. Here the CDR3 reads CASSLGAAGGTDTQYF. The CDR3 DNA is TGCGCCAGCAGCTTGGGTGCAGCGGGAGGGACAGATACGCAGTATTTT.

DNA of the CDR3: TGTGCCAGTAGTATGGCGGGGGCTAATGAAAAACTGTTTTTT. The encoded protein is CASSMAGANEKLFF. The chain links TRBV19 to TRBJ1-4; D is perhaps TRBD1 (5 bases). The CDR3 runs 14 residues. Germline values: CDR1 LNHDA, CDR2 SQIVND (reference sequence). Trimming stripped 3 bases from V and 3 bases from J, with 8 bases between.

The rearrangement joins TRBV6-5 to TRBJ2-2; D perhaps matches TRBD2 (6 bases). V lost 6 bases and J 2 bases, leaving 13 bases between the germline ends. Germline CDR1 and CDR2: MNHEY and SVGAGI. The CDR3 runs to 15 residues. The CDR3 reads CASRSGLHNTGELFF. DNA for the CDR3: TGTGCCAGCAGATCGGGACTCCATAACACCGGGGAGCTGTTTTTT.

The V gene is TRBV10-3, the J gene TRBJ2-2; 9 bases line up with TRBD2. This CDR3 comprises 20 residues. Germline V lookup: CDR1 ENHRY, CDR2 SYGVKD. The V segment lost 3 bases and the J segment 1 base; nucleotides outside the gene matches: 15. CDR3 DNA sequence: TGTGCCATCAGTGAAGACCCAGGAGGGCTAGCGGGGCAGAACACCGGGGAGCTGTTTTTT. Residues: CAISEDPGGLAGQNTGELFF.

CDR3 DNA sequence: TGTGCCAGCAGCGTAGGGCCCAGCGGGGGTACCGGCTCCTACAATGAGCAGTTCTTC. Its protein product is CASSVGPSGGTGSYNEQFF. V gene TRBV9 combines with J gene TRBJ2-1, with 8 nucleotides matching TRBD2. J was trimmed by 0 bases and V by 0 bases; bases with no gene match: 11. The CDR3 covers 19 residues. Per germline, CDR1 SGDLS and CDR2 YYNGEE.

This chain joins TRBV19 and TRBJ2-1; 8 bases are a match to TRBD2. Germline CDR1 reads LNHDA; CDR2 reads SQIVND (reference sequence). V gave up 8 bases and J gave up 12 bases; unmatched junction bases: 15. This CDR3 is 14 amino acids long. The CDR3: CASAAGTSPDTQFF. The CDR3 region has the DNA TGTGCCAGTGCGGCCGGGACTAGTCCGGATACGCAGTTCTTC.

The chain employs TRBV6-5 and TRBJ2-2; D is possibly TRBD2 (6 bases). Deletions cut 2 bases from V and 1 base from J, with 11 bases between. The CDR3 is 16 residues long. CDR1 and CDR2 (germline): MNHEY, SVGAGI. The CDR3 coding sequence is TGTGCCAGCAGTTACCCCGTCGGGGGGAACACCGGGGAGCTGTTTTTT. Protein: CASSYPVGGNTGELFF.

The table lists this clone with many counts. The genes are TRBV10-3 and TRBJ2-7; 7 bases align to TRBD1. CDR1 is ENHRY, CDR2 SYGVKD, per germline. The CDR3 length is 13 residues. Unmatched junction bases numbered 6, after V lost 8 bases and J lost 2 bases. The CDR3 region has the DNA TGTGCCATCGAAGGACAGGACACCTACGAGCAGTACTTC. Translating gives CAIEGQDTYEQYF.

This clone was recorded only once. CDR3 in DNA: TGTGCCAGCAGCTTAATCTCGGGGTTCGATTCACCCCTCCACTTT. This translates into CASSLISGFDSPLHF. The chain couples TRBV7-3 to TRBJ1-6; D not resolved. This CDR3 comprises 15 residues. Germline CDR1 SGHTA, CDR2 FQGTGA. V lost 1 base, J lost 8 bases, and 12 bases lay in between.

This chain links TRBV6-5 with TRBJ2-7; D is perhaps TRBD1 (5 bases). From germline, CDR1 is MNHEY and CDR2 SVGAGI. The CDR3 length is 12 residues. The V end lost 5 bases, the J end lost 3 bases, and 8 bases lay between the germline ends. The CDR3 region is CASSTQGYEQYF. CDR3 DNA sequence: TGTGCCAGCAGTACCCAGGGCTACGAGCAGTACTTC.